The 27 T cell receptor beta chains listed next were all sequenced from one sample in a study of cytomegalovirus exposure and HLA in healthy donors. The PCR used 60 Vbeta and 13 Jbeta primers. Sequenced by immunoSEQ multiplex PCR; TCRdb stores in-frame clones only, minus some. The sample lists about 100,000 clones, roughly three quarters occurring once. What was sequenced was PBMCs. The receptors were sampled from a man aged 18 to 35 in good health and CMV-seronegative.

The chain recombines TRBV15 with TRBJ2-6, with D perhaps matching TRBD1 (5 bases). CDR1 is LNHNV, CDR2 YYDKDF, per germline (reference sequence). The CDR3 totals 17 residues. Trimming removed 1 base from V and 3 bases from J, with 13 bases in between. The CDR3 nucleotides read TGTGCCACCAGCAGAGGGCAGGGAAAGGGTGGGGCCAACGTCCTGACTTTC. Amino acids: CATSRGQGKGGANVLTF.

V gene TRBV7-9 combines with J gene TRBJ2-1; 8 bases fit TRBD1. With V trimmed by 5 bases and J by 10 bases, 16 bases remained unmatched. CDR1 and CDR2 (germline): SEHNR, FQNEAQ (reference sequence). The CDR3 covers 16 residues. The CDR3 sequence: CASSPAQGQEAGEQFF. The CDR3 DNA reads TGTGCCAGCAGCCCGGCCCAGGGACAGGAGGCAGGGGAGCAGTTCTTC.

CDR3 coding DNA: TGTGCCAGCAGCAATGGCCAGGGGGCTGGCTATGGCTACACCTTC. It translates to CASSNGQGAGYGYTF. The rearrangement joins TRBV9 to TRBJ1-2, with 8 bases that match TRBD1. Germline trimming cut 4 bases from V and 4 bases from J; bases unmatched to any gene: 9. This CDR3 has 15 amino acids. Germline V gene sequence: CDR1 SGDLS, CDR2 YYNGEE.

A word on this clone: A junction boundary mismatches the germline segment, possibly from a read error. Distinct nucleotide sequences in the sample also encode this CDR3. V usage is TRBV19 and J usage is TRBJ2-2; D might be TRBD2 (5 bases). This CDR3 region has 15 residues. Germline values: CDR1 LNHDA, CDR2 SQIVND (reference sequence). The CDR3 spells CASSIGGIATGELFF. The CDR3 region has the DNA TGTGCCAGTAGTATCGGAGGAATCGCCACCGGGGAGCTGTTCTTT.

This CDR3 is CASRPDRGRPSEQYF. In DNA form, the CDR3 reads TGTGCCAGCCGACCGGACAGGGGCCGACCCAGCGAGCAGTACTTC. The rearrangement uses TRBV28 and TRBJ2-7; 9 nucleotides line up with TRBD1. Unmatched junction bases numbered 14, after V lost 8 bases and J lost 6 bases. The CDR3 runs 15 residues. Germline V gene lookup returns CDR1 MDHEN and CDR2 SYDVKM.

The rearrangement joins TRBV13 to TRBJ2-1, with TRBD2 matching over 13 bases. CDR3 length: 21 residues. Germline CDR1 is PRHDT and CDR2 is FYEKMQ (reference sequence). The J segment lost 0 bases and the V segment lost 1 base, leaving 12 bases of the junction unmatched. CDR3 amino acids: CASSLAPKTSGGSSSYNEQFF. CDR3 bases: TGTGCCAGCAGCTTAGCTCCTAAGACTAGCGGGGGGTCTAGCTCCTACAATGAGCAGTTCTTC.

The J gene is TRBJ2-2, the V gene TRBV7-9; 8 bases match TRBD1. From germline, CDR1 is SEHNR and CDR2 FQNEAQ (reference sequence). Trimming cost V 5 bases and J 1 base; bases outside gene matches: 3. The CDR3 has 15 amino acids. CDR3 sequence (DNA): TGTGCCAGCAGCGGACAGGGAAGGAACACCGGGGAGCTGTTTTTT. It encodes CASSGQGRNTGELFF.

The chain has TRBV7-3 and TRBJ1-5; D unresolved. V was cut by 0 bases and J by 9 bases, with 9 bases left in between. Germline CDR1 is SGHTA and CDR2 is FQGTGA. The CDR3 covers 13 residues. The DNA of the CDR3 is TGTGCCAGCAGCTTAACGTGGTCAGGGCCCCAGCATTTT. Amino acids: CASSLTWSGPQHF.

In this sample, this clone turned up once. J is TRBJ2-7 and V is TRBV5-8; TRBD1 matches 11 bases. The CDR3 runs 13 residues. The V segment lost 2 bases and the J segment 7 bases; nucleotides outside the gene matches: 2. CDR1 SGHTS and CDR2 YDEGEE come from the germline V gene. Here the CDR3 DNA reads TGTGCCAGCAGCTTTGGGACAGGGGGTGAGCAGTACTTC. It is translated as CASSFGTGGEQYF.

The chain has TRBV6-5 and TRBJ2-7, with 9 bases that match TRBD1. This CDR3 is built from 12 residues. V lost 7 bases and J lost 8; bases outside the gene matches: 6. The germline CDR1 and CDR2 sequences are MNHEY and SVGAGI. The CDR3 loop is CASNGQGTQQYF. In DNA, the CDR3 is TGTGCCAGCAACGGACAGGGGACTCAGCAGTACTTC.

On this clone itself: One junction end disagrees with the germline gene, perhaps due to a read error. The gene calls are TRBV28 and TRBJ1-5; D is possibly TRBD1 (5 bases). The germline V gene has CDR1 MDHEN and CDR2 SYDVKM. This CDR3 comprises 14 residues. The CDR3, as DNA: TGTGCCGGCAGTTCCCGGGACTTCCGTCAGCCCCAGCATTTT. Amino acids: CAGSSRDFRQPQHF.

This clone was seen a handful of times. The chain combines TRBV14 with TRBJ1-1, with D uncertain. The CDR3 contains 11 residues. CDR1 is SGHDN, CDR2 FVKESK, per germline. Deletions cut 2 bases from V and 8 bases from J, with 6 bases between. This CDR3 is CASSQLSEAFF. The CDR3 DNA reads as TGTGCCAGCAGCCAACTTAGCGAAGCTTTCTTT.

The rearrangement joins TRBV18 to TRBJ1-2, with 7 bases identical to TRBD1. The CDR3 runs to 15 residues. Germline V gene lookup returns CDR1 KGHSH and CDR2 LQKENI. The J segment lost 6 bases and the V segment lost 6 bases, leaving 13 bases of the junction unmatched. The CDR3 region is CASSPDRVFDDGYTF. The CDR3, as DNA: TGTGCCAGCTCCCCCGACAGGGTATTCGACGATGGCTACACCTTC.

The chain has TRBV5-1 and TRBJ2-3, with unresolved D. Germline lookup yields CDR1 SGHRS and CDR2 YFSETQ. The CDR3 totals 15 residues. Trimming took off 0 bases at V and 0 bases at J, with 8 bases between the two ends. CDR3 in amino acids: CASSLGQTSTDTQYF. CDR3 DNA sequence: TGCGCCAGCAGCTTGGGCCAGACTAGCACAGATACGCAGTATTTT.

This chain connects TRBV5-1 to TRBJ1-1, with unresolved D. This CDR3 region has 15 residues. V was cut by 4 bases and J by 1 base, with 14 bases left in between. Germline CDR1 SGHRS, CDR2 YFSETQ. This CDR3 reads CASSPAQVPNTEAFF. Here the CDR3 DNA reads TGCGCCAGCAGCCCCGCTCAGGTGCCGAACACTGAAGCTTTCTTT.

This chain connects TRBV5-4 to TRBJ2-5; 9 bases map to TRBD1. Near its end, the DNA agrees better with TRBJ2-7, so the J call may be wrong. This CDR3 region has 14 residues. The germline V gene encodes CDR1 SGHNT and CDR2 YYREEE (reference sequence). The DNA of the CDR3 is TGTGCCAGCACCGGACAGGGGCCGCCCTACGAGCAGTACTTC. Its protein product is CASTGQGPPYEQYF.

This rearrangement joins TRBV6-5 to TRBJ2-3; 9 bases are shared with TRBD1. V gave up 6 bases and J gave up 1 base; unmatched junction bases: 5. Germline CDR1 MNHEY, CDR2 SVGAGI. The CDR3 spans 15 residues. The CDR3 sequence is CASSTGDRGTDTQYF. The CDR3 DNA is TGTGCCAGCAGCACCGGGGACAGGGGCACAGATACGCAGTATTTT.

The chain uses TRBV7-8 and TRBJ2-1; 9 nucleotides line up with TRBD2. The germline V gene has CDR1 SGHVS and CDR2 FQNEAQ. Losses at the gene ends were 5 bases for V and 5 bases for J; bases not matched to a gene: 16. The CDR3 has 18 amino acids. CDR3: CASSPLESAGGPNNEQFF. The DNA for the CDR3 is TGTGCCAGCAGCCCCCTCGAGTCAGCGGGGGGTCCCAACAATGAGCAGTTCTTC.

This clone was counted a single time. The CDR3 region has the DNA TGTGCCACCAGCAGGGCAGCGAGGGCTTTCACAGATACGCAGTATTTT. Its translation: CATSRAARAFTDTQYF. The chain employs TRBV15 and TRBJ2-3; possibly TRBD2 for D (5 bases). V lost 3 bases, J lost 2 bases, and 15 bases lay in between. Looked up from germline, CDR1 is LNHNV and CDR2 is YYDKDF (reference sequence). This CDR3 has 16 amino acids.

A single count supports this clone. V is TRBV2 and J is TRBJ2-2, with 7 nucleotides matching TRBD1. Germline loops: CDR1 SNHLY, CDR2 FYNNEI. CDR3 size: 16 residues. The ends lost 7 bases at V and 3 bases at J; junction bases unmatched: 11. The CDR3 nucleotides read TGTGCCAGCAACAGCCTGGGGACAGAGGACACCGGGGAGCTGTTTTTT. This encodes CASNSLGTEDTGELFF.

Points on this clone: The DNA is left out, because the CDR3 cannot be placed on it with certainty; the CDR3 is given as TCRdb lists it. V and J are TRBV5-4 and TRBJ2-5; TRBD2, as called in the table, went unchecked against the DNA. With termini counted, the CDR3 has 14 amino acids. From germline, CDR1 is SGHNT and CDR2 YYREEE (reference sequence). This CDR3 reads CASSSSGGNYEQYF.

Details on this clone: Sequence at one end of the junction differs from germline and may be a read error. CDR3 in amino acids: CASSVDRANYGYPF. The CDR3 DNA reads TGCGCCAGCTCCGTTGATAGAGCTAACTATGGCTACCCCTTC. The V and J genes are TRBV5-1 and TRBJ1-2; D remains unclear. This CDR3 is 14 amino acids long. Germline values: CDR1 SGHRS, CDR2 YFSETQ.

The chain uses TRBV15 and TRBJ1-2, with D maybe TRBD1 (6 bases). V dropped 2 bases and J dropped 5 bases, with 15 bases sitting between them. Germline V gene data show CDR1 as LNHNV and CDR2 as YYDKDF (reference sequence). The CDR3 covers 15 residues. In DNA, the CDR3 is TGTGCCACCAGCAGATTACAGGGTATTAGGTATGGCTACACCTTC. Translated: CATSRLQGIRYGYTF.

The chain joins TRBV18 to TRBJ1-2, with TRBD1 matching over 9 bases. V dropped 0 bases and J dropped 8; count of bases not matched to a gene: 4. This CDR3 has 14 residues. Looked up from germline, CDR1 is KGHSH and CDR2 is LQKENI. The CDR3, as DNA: TGTGCCAGCTCACCACCGGGACAGGGCACGGGCTACACCTTC. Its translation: CASSPPGQGTGYTF.

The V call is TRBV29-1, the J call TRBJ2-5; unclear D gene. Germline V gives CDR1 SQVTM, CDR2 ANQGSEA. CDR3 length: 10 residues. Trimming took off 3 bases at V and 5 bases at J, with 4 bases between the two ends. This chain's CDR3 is CSVESETQYF. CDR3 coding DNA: TGCAGCGTTGAGTCTGAGACCCAGTACTTC.

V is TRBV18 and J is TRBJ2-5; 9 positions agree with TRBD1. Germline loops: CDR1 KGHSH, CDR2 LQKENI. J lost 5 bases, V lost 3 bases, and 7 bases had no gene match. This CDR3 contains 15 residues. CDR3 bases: TGTGCCAGCTCACCGTTGGGACAGGGCGCGGAGACCCAGTACTTC. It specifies CASSPLGQGAETQYF.

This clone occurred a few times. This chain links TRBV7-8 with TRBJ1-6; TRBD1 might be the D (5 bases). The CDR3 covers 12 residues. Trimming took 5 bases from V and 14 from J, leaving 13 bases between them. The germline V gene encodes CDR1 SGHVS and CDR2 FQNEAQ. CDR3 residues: CASSDRQFTLHF. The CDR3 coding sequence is TGTGCCAGCAGCGACCGACAGTTCACCCTCCACTTT.